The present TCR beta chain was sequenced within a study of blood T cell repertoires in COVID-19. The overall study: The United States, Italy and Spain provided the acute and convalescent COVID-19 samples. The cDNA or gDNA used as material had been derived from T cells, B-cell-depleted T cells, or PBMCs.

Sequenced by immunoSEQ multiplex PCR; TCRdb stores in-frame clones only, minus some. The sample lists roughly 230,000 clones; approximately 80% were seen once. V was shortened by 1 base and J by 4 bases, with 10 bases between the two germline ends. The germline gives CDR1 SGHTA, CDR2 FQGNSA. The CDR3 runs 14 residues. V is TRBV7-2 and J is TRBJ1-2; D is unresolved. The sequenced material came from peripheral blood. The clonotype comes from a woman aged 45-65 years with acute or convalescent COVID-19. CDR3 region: CASSLGSSGYGYTF. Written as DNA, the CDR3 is TGTGCCAGCAGCTTAGGCTCCTCGGGCTATGGCTACACCTTC.